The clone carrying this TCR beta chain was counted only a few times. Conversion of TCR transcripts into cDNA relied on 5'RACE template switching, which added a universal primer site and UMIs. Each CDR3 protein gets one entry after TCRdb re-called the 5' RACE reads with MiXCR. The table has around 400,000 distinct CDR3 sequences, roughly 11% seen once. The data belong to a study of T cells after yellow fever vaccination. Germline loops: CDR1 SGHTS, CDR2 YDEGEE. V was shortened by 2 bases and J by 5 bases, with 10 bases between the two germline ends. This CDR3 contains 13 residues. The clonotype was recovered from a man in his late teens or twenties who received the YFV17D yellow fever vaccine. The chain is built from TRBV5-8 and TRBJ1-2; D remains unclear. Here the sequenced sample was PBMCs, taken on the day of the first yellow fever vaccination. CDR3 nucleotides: TGTGCCAGCAGCTTACCCCCTCATTATGGCTACACCTTC. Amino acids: CASSLPPHYGYTF. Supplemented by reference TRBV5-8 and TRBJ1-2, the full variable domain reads EAGVTQSPTHLIKTRGQQATLRCSPISGHTSVYWYQQALGLGLQFLLWYDEGEERNRGNFPPRFSGRQFPNYSSELNVNALELEDSALYLCASSLPPHYGYTFGSGTRLTVV.